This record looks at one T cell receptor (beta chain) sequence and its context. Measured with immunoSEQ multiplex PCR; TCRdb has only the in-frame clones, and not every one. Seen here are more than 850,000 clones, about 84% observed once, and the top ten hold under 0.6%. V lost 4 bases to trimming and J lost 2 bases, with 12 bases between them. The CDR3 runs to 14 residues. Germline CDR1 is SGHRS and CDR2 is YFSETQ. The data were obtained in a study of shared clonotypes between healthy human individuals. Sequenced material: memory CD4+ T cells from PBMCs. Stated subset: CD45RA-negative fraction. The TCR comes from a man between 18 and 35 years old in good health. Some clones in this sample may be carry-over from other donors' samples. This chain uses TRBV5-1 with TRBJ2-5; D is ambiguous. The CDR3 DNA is TGCGCCAGCAGCGGCCAAGGGATACAAGAGACCCAGTACTTC. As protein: CASSGQGIQETQYF.